This T cell receptor beta chain comes out of a study of T cells in localized non-small cell lung cancer. As for this clone: Its target is not known.

Germline V lookup: CDR1 MDHEN, CDR2 SYDVKM. CDR3 length: 14 amino acids. V was trimmed by 6 bases and J by 5 bases, leaving 16 bases between them. Sequencing was performed with immunoSEQ multiplex PCR; in TCRdb, only in-frame clones are kept and a portion is missing. The sample has over 20,000 clones; around 85% are singletons. Study results and limitations: Appearance in adjacent lung was seen for a median roughly 56 of the top 100 tumor clones. Uninvolved nearby lung showed the greatest T cell clonality, exceeding that found in tumor. Elevated blood T cell density was associated with longer overall survival. Only one tumor region went through sequencing, so heterogeneity may still be there.

Specimen: PBMCs, collected before any cancer treatment. This receptor was obtained from a woman aged 35 to 69 with stage II squamous cell lung carcinoma. V and J are TRBV28 and TRBJ1-2; D uncertain. CDR3 protein: CASRVGQGSYGYTF. As DNA, the CDR3 is TGTGCCAGCAGGGTGGGTCAAGGGTCGTATGGCTACACCTTC.